This T cell receptor beta chain was recorded in a study of blood T cell repertoires in COVID-19. Study-wide context: Spain, Italy and the United States supplied samples that represented acute and convalescent COVID-19.

The CDR3 spans 15 residues. The trim removed 3 bases at V and 8 bases at J, leaving 10 bases unmatched. CDR1 and CDR2 from the germline V gene are SGHDN and FVKESK. TCRdb keeps only in-frame clones here, not all; method: immunoSEQ multiplex PCR. The data show 90,000 to 130,000 clones, 75% to 90% seen once. This TCR was sampled from a man in his sixties or seventies with acute or convalescent COVID-19. J is TRBJ2-1 and V is TRBV14; 7 nucleotides agree with TRBD1. The source material was peripheral blood. The CDR3 is CASSQVTGRGDEQFF. In nucleotides, the CDR3 is TGTGCCAGCAGCCAGGTGACAGGGCGAGGGGATGAGCAGTTCTTC.